Following are 4 T cell receptor beta chains from one sample sequenced in a study of CD8+CD57+ T cells in acquired aplastic anemia. Selection for sequencing was limited to patients who had shown CD8+CD57+ cell expansion by flow cytometry. The study profiled TCR beta VDJ and CDR3 using genomic DNA as template. TCRdb redid the calling of the reads with MiXCR, one entry per CDR3 protein. Among roughly 280,000 distinct CDR3 sequences, about 50% were seen once, and the ten largest hold around 1.3%. The sample taken for sequencing was sorted CD4+, CD8+, or CD8+CD57+ T cells (not recorded which) from PBMCs. These receptors originate from a human donor with aplastic anemia.

Concerning this clonotype itself: One junction end does not reproduce the germline sequence, and a read error may be involved. J is TRBJ2-7 and V is TRBV4-1; TRBD1 is a possible D gene (5 bases). CDR3 length equals 15 residues. Germline lookup yields CDR1 MGHRA and CDR2 YSYEKL. CDR3 loop: CVSSQDSPLPYEQYF. CDR3 coding DNA: TGCGTCAGCAGCCAAGACAGCCCCCTACCCTACGAGCAGTACTTC.

This chain joins TRBV15 and TRBJ2-1, with D perhaps TRBD1 or TRBD2 (5 bases each). CDR1 LNHNV and CDR2 YYDKDF come from the germline V gene (reference sequence). The CDR3 runs 17 residues. Trimming pared 0 bases from V and 2 bases from J, leaving 14 bases between. The CDR3 nucleotides read TGTGCCACCAGCAGAGATCGGGGCCGAGCGACCTACAATGAGCAGTTCTTC. This codes for CATSRDRGRATYNEQFF. Supplemented by reference TRBV15 and TRBJ2-1, the full variable domain reads DAMVIQNPRYQVTQFGKPVTLSCSQTLNHNVMYWYQQKSSQAPKLLFHYYDKDFNNEADTPDNFQSRRPNTSFCFLDIRSPGLGDTAMYLCATSRDRGRATYNEQFFGPGTRLTVL.

The V and J genes are TRBV6-6 and TRBJ2-7, with D possibly matching TRBD2 (5 bases). CDR1 is MNHNY, CDR2 SVGAGI, per germline (reference sequence). Trimming stripped 5 bases from V and 4 bases from J, with 15 bases between. The CDR3 totals 14 residues. In DNA, the CDR3 is TGTGCCAGCAGTGCCGGCCTAGGAGGTTACGAGCAGTACTTC. It yields the protein CASSAGLGGYEQYF.

With respect to this clonotype: One junction end disagrees with the germline gene, perhaps due to a read error. The chain links TRBV6-5 to TRBJ1-1; D possibly corresponds to TRBD1 (6 bases). The germline V gene has CDR1 MNHEY and CDR2 SVGAGI. The CDR3 totals 15 residues. In DNA, the CDR3 is TGTGCCATCAGTGAGTCGAAGGGGGGTAAGACTGACGCTTTCTTT. Protein: CAISESKGGKTDAFF.